Below are 9 T cell receptor beta chains sequenced from a single sample in a study of blood T cell repertoires in COVID-19. Some clones are missing from TCRdb's copy, which holds only in-frame ones; the method was immunoSEQ multiplex PCR. The repertoire holds 110,000 to 150,000 clones, 80% to 85% seen once, with roughly 8% in the top ten. Specimen: peripheral blood. These receptors originate from a human donor in a cohort sampled during active COVID-19.

The genes are TRBV4-2 and TRBJ2-7, with 12 nucleotides matching TRBD2. The germline gives CDR1 LGHNA, CDR2 YNFKEQ. CDR3 length: 20 residues. The V segment lost 3 bases and the J segment 3 bases; nucleotides outside the gene matches: 18. CDR3 sequence: CASSHQGLGLAGGRGYEQYF. The DNA for the CDR3 is TGTGCCAGCAGCCATCAAGGTCTGGGACTAGCGGGCGGACGGGGCTACGAGCAGTACTTC.

The chain uses TRBV7-2 and TRBJ2-7; 9 nucleotides agree with TRBD2. With 1 base clipped from V and 5 bases from J, the junction kept 9 bases outside the gene matches. The CDR3 is 16 amino acids. The germline gives CDR1 SGHTA, CDR2 FQGNSA. The CDR3 DNA reads as TGTGCCAGCAGCTTAGTGCTTAGCGGGGGCGGGCACGAGCAGTACTTC. This gives the protein CASSLVLSGGGHEQYF.

This rearrangement joins TRBV6-6 to TRBJ1-4; 7 positions agree with TRBD1. V shed 5 bases and J 4 bases; nucleotides not matched to a gene: 7. The germline V gene has CDR1 MNHNY and CDR2 SVGAGI (reference sequence). CDR3 length: 15 residues. The CDR3 spells CASSHWDSHNEKLFF. The DNA for the CDR3 is TGTGCCAGCAGTCACTGGGACAGCCATAATGAAAAACTGTTTTTT.

The CDR3 region has the DNA TGTGCCAGCAGTTTCGGGGTGGGGTCATCCTACAATGAGCAGTTCTTC. It is translated as CASSFGVGSSYNEQFF. The chain combines TRBV27 with TRBJ2-1, with a possible D match to TRBD2 (5 bases). Germline assignment: CDR1 MNHEY and CDR2 SMNVEV (reference sequence). V shed 3 bases and J shed 1 base, with 13 bases lying between them. This CDR3 is 16 amino acids long.

This chain uses TRBV6-5 with TRBJ1-4; possible D gene TRBD1, 5 bases. CDR1 and CDR2 from the germline V gene are MNHEY and SVGAGI. V shed 8 bases and J shed 4 bases, with 11 bases lying between them. The CDR3 is 13 amino acids. DNA for the CDR3: TGTGCCAGCGGGGCCCAGTTTAATGAAAAACTGTTTTTT. Amino acid sequence: CASGAQFNEKLFF.

The chain recombines TRBV2 with TRBJ2-3; 8 nucleotides align to TRBD1. CDR1 and CDR2 from the germline V gene are SNHLY and FYNNEI. This CDR3 is built from 13 residues. Trimming at V came to 6 bases and at J to 5 bases, leaving 4 bases not matched to a gene. The CDR3 DNA is TGTGCCAGCAGACAGGGGGTATTAGATACGCAGTATTTT. Protein product: CASRQGVLDTQYF.

The chain has TRBV5-1 and TRBJ1-2; a weak D match, TRBD1 (6 bases). In germline, CDR1 is SGHRS, CDR2 YFSETQ. The CDR3 loop spans 16 amino acids. V was trimmed by 4 bases and J by 4 bases, leaving 20 bases between them. The DNA for the CDR3 is TGCGCCAGCAGCCTGGGGGACACGGCCCAGGGCTATGGCTACACCTTC. Translating it yields CASSLGDTAQGYGYTF.

The J gene is TRBJ2-7, the V gene TRBV7-2; tentative D call: TRBD2 (5 bases). From germline, CDR1 is SGHTA and CDR2 FQGNSA. This CDR3 is 13 amino acids long. The ends were cut back, 5 bases at V and 6 bases at J, with 14 bases in the middle. The CDR3 DNA is TGTGCCAGCAGCCCCCACCCCCGGGGCGAGCAGTACTTC. Protein: CASSPHPRGEQYF.

This clone was counted a few times. The J gene is TRBJ2-7, the V gene TRBV7-2; perhaps TRBD1 as D (5 bases). This CDR3 comprises 14 residues. CDR1 and CDR2 from the germline V gene are SGHTA and FQGNSA. V was pared by 4 bases and J by 2 bases, with 12 bases between. CDR3: CASSYRQSTYEQYF. CDR3 DNA: TGTGCCAGCAGCTACCGACAGTCTACCTACGAGCAGTACTTC.